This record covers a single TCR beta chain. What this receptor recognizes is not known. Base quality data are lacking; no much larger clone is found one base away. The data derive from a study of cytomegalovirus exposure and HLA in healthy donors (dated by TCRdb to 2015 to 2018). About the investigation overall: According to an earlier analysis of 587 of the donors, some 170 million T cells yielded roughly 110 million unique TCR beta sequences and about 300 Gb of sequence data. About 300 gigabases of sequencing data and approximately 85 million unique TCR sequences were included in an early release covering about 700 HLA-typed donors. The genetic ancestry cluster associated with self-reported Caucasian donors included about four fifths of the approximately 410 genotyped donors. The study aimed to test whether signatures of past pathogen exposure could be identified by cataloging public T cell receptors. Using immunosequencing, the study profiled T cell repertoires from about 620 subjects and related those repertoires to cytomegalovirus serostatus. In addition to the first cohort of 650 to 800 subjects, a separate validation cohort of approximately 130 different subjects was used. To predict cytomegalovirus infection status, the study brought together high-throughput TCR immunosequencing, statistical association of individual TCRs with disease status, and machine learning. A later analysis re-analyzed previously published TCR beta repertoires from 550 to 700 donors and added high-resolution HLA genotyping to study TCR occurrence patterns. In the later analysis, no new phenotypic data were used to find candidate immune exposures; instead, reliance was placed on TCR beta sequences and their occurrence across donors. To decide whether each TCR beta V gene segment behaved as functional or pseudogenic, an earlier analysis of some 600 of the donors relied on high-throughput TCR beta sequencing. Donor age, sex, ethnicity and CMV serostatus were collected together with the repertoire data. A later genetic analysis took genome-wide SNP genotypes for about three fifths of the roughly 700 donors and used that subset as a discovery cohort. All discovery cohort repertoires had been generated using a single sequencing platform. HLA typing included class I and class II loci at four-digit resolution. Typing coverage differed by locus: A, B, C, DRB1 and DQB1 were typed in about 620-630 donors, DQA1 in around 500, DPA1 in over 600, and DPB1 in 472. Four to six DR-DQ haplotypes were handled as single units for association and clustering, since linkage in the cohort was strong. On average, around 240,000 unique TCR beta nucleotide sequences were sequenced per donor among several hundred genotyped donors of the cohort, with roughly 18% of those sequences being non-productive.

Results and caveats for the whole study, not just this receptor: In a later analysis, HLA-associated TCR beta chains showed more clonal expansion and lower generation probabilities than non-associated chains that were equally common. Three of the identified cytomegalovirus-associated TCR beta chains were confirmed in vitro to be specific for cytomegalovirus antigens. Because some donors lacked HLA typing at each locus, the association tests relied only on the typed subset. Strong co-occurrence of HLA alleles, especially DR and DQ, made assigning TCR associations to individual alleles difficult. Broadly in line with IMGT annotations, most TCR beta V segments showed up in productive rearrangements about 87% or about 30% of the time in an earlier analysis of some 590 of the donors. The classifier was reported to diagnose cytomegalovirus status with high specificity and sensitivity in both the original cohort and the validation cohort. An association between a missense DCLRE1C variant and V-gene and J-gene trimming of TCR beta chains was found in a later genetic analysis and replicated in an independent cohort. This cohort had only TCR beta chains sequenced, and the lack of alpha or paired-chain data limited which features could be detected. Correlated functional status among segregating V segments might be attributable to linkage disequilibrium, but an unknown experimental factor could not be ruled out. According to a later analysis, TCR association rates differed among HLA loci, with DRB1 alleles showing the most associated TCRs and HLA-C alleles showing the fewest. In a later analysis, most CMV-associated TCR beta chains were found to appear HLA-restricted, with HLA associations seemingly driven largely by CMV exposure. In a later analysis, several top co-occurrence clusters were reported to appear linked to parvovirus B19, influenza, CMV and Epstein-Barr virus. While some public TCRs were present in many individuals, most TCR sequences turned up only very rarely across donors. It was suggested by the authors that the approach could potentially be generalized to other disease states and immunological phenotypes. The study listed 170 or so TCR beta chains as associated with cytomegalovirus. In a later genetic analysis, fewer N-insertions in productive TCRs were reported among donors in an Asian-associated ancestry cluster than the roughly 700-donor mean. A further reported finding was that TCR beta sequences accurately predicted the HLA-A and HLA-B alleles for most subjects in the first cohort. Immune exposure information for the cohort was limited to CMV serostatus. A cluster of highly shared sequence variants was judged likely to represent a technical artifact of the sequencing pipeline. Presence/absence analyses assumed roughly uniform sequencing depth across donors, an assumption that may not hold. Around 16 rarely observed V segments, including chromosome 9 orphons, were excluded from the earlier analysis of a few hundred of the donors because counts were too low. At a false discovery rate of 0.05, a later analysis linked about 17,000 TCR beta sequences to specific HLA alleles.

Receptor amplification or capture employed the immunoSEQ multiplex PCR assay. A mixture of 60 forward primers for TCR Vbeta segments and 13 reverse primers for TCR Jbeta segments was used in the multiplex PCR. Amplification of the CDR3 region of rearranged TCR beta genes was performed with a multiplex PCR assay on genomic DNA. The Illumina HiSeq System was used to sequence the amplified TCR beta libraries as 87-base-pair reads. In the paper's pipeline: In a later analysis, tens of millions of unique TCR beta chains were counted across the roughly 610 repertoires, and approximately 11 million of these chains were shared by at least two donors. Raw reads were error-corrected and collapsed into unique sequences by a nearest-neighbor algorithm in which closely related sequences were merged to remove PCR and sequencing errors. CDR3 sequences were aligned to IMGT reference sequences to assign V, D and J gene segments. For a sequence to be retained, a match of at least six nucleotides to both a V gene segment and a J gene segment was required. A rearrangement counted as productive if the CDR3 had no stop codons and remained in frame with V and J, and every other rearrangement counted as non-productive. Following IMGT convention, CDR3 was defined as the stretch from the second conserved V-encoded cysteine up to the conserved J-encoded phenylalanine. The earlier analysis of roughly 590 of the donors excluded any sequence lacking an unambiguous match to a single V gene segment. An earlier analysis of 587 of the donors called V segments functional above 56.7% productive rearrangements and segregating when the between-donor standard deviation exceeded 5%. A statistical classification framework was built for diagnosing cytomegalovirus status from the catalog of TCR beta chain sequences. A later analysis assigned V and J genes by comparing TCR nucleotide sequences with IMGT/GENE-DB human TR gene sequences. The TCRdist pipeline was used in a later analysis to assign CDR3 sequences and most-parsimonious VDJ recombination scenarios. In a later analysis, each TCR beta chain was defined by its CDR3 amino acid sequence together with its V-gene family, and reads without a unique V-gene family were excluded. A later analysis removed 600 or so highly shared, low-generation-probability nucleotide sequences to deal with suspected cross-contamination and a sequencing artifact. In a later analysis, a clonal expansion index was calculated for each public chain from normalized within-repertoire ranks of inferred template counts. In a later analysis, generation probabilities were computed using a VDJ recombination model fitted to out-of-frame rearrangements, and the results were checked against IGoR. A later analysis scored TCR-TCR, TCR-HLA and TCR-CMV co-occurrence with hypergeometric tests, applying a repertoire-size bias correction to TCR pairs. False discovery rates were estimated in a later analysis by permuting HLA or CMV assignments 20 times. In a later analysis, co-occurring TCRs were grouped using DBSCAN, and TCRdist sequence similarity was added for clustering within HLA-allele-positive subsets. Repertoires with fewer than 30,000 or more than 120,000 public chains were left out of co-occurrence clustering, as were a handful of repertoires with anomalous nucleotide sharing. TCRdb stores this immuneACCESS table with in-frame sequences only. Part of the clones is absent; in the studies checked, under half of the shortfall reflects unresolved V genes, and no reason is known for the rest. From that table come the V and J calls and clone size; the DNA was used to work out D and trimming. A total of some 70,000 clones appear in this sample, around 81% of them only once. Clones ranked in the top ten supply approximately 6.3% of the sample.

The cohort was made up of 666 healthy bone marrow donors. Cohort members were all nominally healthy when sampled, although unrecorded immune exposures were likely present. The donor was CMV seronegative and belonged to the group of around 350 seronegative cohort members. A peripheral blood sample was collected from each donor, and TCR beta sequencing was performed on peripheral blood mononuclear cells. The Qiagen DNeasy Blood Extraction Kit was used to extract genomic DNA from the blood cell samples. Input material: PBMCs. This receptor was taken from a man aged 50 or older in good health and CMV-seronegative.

The CDR3 has the sequence CASSPRLGAANTGELFF. The nucleotides read TGTGCCAGCAGTCCGCGACTTGGAGCGGCGAACACCGGGGAGCTGTTTTTT. The V and J segments used are TRBV28 and TRBJ2-2; possibly the D gene is TRBD2, per 5 matching bases. V drops 5 bases and J drops 0 bases, leaving 16 bases in between. Per the germline V gene, MDHEN is the CDR1 and SYDVKM is the CDR2. The CDR3 has 17 amino acids, counting the end cysteine and phenylalanine. Only the CDR3 part of the read is kept: 51 bases, read in frame from the first base.